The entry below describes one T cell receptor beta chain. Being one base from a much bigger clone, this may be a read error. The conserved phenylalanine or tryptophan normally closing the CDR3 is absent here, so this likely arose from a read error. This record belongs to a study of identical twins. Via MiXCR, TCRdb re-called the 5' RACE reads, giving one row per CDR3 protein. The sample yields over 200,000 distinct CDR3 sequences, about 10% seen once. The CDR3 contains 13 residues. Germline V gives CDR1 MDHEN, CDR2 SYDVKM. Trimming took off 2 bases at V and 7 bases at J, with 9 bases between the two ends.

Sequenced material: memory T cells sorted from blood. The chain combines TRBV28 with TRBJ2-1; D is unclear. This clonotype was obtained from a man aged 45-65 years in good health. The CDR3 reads CASSLQLTNEQFL. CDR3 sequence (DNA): TGTGCCAGCAGTTTACAACTGACTAATGAGCAGTTCTTA.